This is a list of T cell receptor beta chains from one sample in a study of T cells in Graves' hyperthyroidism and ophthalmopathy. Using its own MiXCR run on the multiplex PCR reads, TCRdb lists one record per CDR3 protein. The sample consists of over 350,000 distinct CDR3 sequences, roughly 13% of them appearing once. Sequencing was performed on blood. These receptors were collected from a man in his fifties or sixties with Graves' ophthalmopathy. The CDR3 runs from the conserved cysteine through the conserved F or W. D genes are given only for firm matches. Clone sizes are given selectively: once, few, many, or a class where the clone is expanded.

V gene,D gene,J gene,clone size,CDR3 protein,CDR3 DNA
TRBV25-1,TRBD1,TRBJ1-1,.,CASEKGPGTAMNTEAFF,TGTGCCAGCGAGAAAGGGCCCGGGACAGCTATGAACACTGAAGCTTTCTTT
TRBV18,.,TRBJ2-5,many,CASSPLQTGGTQYF,TGTGCCAGCTCACCTCTCCAAACAGGAGGGACCCAGTACTTC
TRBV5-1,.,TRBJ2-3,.,CASSWATGGQYF,TGCGCCAGCAGCTGGGCCACCGGCGGGCAGTATTTT
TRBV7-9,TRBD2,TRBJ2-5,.,CASSSEGLAGVEQETQYF,TGTGCCAGCAGCTCCGAGGGACTAGCGGGAGTAGAACAAGAGACCCAGTACTTC
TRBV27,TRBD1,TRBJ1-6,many,CASSIGTGGNSPLHF,TGTGCCAGCAGTATAGGGACAGGGGGGAATTCACCCCTCCACTTT
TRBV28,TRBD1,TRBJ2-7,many,CASSFRGQGASGGRLYEQYF,TGTGCCAGCAGTTTCCGGGGACAGGGGGCGAGTGGCGGAAGACTCTACGAGCAGTACTTC
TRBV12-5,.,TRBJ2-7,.,CASGTQSSYEQYF,TGTGCTAGTGGTACACAGAGCTCCTACGAGCAGTACTTC
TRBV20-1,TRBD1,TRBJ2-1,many,CSARFPINRGPDNEQFF,TGCAGTGCTAGATTCCCCATCAACAGGGGGCCGGACAATGAGCAGTTCTTC
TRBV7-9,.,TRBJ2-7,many,CASSLDLVSYEQYF,TGTGCCAGCAGCTTAGACTTGGTCTCCTACGAGCAGTACTTC
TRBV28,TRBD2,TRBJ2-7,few,CASSRTSGRTYEQYF,TGTGCCAGCAGCCGAACTAGCGGGAGAACCTACGAGCAGTACTTC
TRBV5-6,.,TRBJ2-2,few,CASTEIGTGELFF,TGTGCCAGCACCGAAATTGGGACCGGGGAGCTGTTTTTT
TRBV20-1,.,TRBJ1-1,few,CSASNGREAFF,TGCAGTGCTAGTAACGGGCGAGAAGCTTTCTTT
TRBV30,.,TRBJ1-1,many,CAWEEAEAFF,TGTGCCTGGGAGGAGGCTGAAGCTTTCTTT
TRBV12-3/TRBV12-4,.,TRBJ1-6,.,CASSFSNLPLHF,TGTGCCAGCAGTTTTTCTAACCTACCCCTCCACTTT
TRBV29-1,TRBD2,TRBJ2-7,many,CSVLAGALSEQYF,TGCAGCGTTTTAGCGGGAGCGTTGAGCGAGCAGTACTTC
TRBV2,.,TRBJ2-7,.,CASVFRAEQYF,TGTGCCAGCGTCTTTAGGGCCGAGCAGTACTTC
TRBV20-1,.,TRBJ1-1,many,CSAAGAPNTEAFF,TGCAGTGCTGCCGGAGCGCCTAACACTGAAGCTTTCTTT
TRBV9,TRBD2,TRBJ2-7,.,CASSSYPGTSEAQYF,TGTGCCAGCAGCTCCTACCCCGGGACTAGCGAGGCGCAGTACTTC
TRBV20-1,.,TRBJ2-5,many,CSASLATDPKETQYF,TGCAGTGCTAGTCTAGCTACCGACCCCAAAGAGACCCAGTACTTC
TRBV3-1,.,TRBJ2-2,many,CASSQVPAGELFF,TGTGCCAGCAGCCAAGTACCGGCCGGGGAGCTGTTTTTT
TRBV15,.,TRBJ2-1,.,CATSRQGFYNEQFF,TGTGCCACCAGCAGACAGGGTTTCTACAATGAGCAGTTCTTC
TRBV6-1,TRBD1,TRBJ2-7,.,CANQCRDRGYHEQYF,TGTGCCAACCAGTGCCGGGACAGGGGATATCACGAGCAGTACTTC
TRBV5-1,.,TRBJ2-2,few,CASSRDGTGELFF,TGCGCCAGCAGCCGGGACGGAACCGGGGAGCTGTTTTTT
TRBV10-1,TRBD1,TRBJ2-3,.,CASSETRGRSTDTQYF,TGCGCCAGCAGTGAGACCAGGGGGCGGTCTACAGATACGCAGTATTTT
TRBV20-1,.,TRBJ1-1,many,CSAGGRIRNTEAFF,TGCAGTGCTGGGGGGCGCATCAGGAACACTGAAGCTTTCTTT
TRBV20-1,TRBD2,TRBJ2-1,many,CSAPGLAGGSYNEQFF,TGCAGTGCTCCCGGACTAGCGGGAGGATCCTACAATGAGCAGTTCTTC
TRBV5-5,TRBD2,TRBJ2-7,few,CASRKTSFSTYEQYF,TGTGCCAGCAGGAAGACTAGCTTTTCAACCTACGAGCAGTACTTC
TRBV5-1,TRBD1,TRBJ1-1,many,CASHREQGSTEAFF,TGCGCCAGCCACAGAGAACAGGGGAGCACTGAAGCTTTCTTT
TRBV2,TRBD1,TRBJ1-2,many,CASSEADRQGDGYTF,TGTGCCAGCAGTGAAGCGGACCGACAGGGCGACGGCTACACCTTC
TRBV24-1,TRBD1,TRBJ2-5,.,CATSDLGTQRRVPGQGQETQYF,TGTGCCACCAGTGATTTGGGAACTCAACGAAGGGTTCCGGGACAGGGACAAGAGACCCAGTACTTC
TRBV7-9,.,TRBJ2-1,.,CASSLGGIGEQFF,TGTGCCAGCAGCTTAGGAGGTATAGGTGAGCAGTTCTTC
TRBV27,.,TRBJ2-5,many,CASSLQGGRGETQYF,TGTGCCAGCAGTCTCCAGGGGGGACGCGGGGAGACCCAGTACTTC
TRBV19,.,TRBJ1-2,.,CASSPEAGVNVYGYTF,TGTGCCAGTAGTCCCGAGGCAGGGGTAAATGTTTATGGCTACACCTTC
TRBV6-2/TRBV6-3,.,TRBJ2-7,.,CPSSYLSGEQYF,TGTCCCAGCAGTTATCTTTCGGGGGAGCAGTACTTC
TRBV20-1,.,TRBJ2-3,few,CSARVPGFTDTQYF,TGCAGTGCTAGAGTCCCGGGATTCACAGATACGCAGTATTTT
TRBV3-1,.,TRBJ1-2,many,CASSQRGASGSGGYTF,TGTGCCAGCAGCCAAAGGGGTGCTTCCGGCAGTGGTGGCTACACCTTC
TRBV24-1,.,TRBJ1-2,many,CATRPSGDYGYTF,TGTGCCACCCGGCCATCGGGGGACTATGGCTACACCTTC
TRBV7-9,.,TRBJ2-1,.,CASSLGRVSSYNEQFF,TGTGCCAGCAGCTTAGGGCGGGTGAGCTCCTACAATGAGCAGTTCTTC
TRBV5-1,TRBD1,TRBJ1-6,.,CASSLGDRANSPLHF,TGCGCCAGCAGCTTGGGGGACAGGGCCAATTCACCCCTCCACTTT
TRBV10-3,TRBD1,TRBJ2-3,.,CASQTGPGTDAQYF,TGTGCCTCCCAGACAGGGCCGGGCACAGATGCGCAGTATTTT
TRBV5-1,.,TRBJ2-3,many,CASSRSGASTDTQYF,TGCGCCAGCAGCCGTAGCGGTGCTAGCACAGATACGCAGTATTTT
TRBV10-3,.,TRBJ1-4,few,CAISGTAEKLFF,TGTGCCATCAGTGGGACAGCTGAAAAACTGTTTTTT
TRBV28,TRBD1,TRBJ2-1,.,CASSLYSGTGGGIVF,TGTGCCAGCAGTTTATATTCTGGGACAGGGGGCGGAATTGTCTTC
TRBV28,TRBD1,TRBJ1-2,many,CASRTGTGNYGYTF,TGTGCCAGCAGAACCGGGACAGGGAACTATGGCTACACCTTC
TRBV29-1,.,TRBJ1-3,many,CSVVVGGNTIYF,TGCAGCGTTGTAGTAGGTGGAAACACCATATATTTT
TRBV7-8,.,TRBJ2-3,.,CASSLVPQGSDTQYF,TGTGCCAGCAGCTTAGTGCCTCAGGGATCAGATACGCAGTATTTT